This T cell receptor (beta chain) came from a study of T cell changes during pregnancy in multiple sclerosis. The junction had 8 bases not matched to a gene; V was cut back by 5 bases and J by 6 bases. CDR3 length equals 15 residues. The V gene's germline CDR1 is MNHNS and CDR2 SASEGT. Here immunoSEQ multiplex PCR was the method, and the copy in TCRdb shows in-frame clones only, minus some. The sample has under 95,000 clones, around 93% seen once. This receptor was identified in a female donor in good health, enrolled as a control in a pregnancy study. The input for sequencing was peripheral blood, taken in the second trimester of pregnancy. The chain links TRBV6-1 to TRBJ1-5; 9 bases line up with TRBD1. The CDR3: CASSPPGQGRQPQHF. CDR3 nucleotide sequence: TGTGCCAGCAGTCCACCGGGACAGGGACGTCAGCCCCAGCATTTT.